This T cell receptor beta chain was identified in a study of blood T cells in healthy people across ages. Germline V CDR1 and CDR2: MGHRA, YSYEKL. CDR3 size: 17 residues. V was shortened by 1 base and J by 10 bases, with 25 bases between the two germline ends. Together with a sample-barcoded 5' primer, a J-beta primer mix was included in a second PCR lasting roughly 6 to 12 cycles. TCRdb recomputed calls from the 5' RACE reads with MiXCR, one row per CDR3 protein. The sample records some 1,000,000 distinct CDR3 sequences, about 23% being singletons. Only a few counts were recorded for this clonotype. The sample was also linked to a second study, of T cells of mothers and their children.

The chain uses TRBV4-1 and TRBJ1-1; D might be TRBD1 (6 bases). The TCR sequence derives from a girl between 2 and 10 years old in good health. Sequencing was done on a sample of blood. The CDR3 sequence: CASSQVSPGAFHSVAFF. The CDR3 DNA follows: TGCGCCAGCAGCCAAGTCTCGCCGGGGGCGTTCCACAGCGTAGCTTTCTTT.